A single sample gave rise to the 28 T cell receptor beta chains below, sequenced in a study of cytomegalovirus exposure and HLA in healthy donors. The PCR ran on 60 Vbeta and 13 Jbeta primers. The data were produced by immunoSEQ multiplex PCR, yet TCRdb's version contains in-frame clones alone and is incomplete. This repertoire includes roughly 100,000 clones. Sequenced material: PBMCs. Receptors were obtained from a man between 35 and 55 years old in good health and CMV-seronegative.

The chain employs TRBV29-1 and TRBJ1-2; 8 bases match TRBD1. Germline values: CDR1 SQVTM, CDR2 ANQGSEA. This CDR3 contains 12 residues. V lost 4 bases, J lost 5 bases, and 3 bases stayed unmatched. The CDR3, as DNA: TGCAGCGTTGGGACAGGGTGGTATGGCTACACCTTC. This sequence encodes CSVGTGWYGYTF.

The J gene is TRBJ1-4, the V gene TRBV2, with 7 bases that match TRBD1. CDR3 length: 18 residues. Germline V gene lookup returns CDR1 SNHLY and CDR2 FYNNEI. The V segment lost 6 bases and the J segment 3 bases; nucleotides outside the gene matches: 16. The CDR3 nucleotides read TGTGCCAGCAGCGTCGTTAAAGGACAGGCGAGTCCTAATGAAAAACTGTTTTTT. Translated, it gives CASSVVKGQASPNEKLFF.

This chain links TRBV15 with TRBJ2-1, with 10 bases aligning to TRBD2. Per the germline V gene, CDR1 is LNHNV and CDR2 is YYDKDF (reference sequence). CDR3 size: 15 residues. V dropped 0 bases and J dropped 9; count of bases not matched to a gene: 5. The CDR3 nucleotides are TGTGCCACCAGCAGAGATAGGCTAGCGGGAGCTGAGCAGTTCTTC. It is translated as CATSRDRLAGAEQFF.

The chain links TRBV21-1 to TRBJ1-1; whether TRBD1, the table's D call, matches the DNA was not checked. TRBV21-1 is noted as a pseudogene. The CDR3 length is 14 residues. The CDR3 DNA follows: TGTGCCAGCAGCAAAGTTGGGGCTCCAAGGGAAGCTTTCTTT. This gives the protein CASSKVGAPREAFF.

The J gene is TRBJ2-2, the V gene TRBV7-2; tentative D call: TRBD1 (5 bases). Germline V gene data show CDR1 as SGHTA and CDR2 as FQGNSA. V lost 1 base and J lost 5, with 14 bases in between. The CDR3 consists of 16 residues. CDR3 in amino acids: CASSLVSRARTGELFF. Written as DNA, the CDR3 is TGTGCCAGCAGCTTAGTGTCCAGGGCAAGAACCGGGGAGCTGTTTTTT.

Comment on this clone: A junction end diverges from the germline sequence, so it may reflect a read error. This chain uses TRBV5-6 with TRBJ2-7; 7 bases line up with TRBD1. This CDR3 spans 12 amino acids. Germline assignment: CDR1 SGHDT and CDR2 YYEEEE. Here the CDR3 reads CASSLGWDSEHF. The CDR3 nucleotides are TGTGCCAGCAGCTTGGGATGGGACAGTGAGCACTTC.

J is TRBJ2-7 and V is TRBV4-1, with unresolved D. V lost 3 bases to trimming and J lost 7 bases, with 10 bases between them. The CDR3 extends over 12 amino acids. Germline CDR1 and CDR2: MGHRA and YSYEKL. The CDR3: CASSHIFLEQYF. CDR3 nucleotides: TGCGCCAGCAGCCATATTTTTTTGGAGCAGTACTTC.

Comments on this clone: Other nucleotide sequences in the sample specify the same CDR3. This chain uses TRBV6-1 with TRBJ2-7, with D tentatively TRBD2 (5 bases). This CDR3 has 12 residues. Between the trimmed V and J ends, which lost 3 bases and 11 bases, there was a span of 14 bases. Germline CDR1 and CDR2: MNHNS and SASEGT. The CDR3 DNA reads as TGTGCCAGCAGTGAGCCGGGATACTCCAAGTACTTC. It translates to CASSEPGYSKYF.

Here the CDR3 reads CASRYLTLSSYEQYF. In DNA, the CDR3 is TGTGCCAGCAGGTACCTGACACTTAGCTCCTACGAGCAGTACTTC. The chain employs TRBV6-1 and TRBJ2-7; no definite D call. CDR3 length: 15 residues. Trimming pared 6 bases from V and 0 bases from J, leaving 15 bases between. CDR1 MNHNS and CDR2 SASEGT come from the germline V gene.

CDR3 sequence: CASNAGGTLRYEQYF. Here the CDR3 DNA reads TGTGCCAGCAACGCGGGGGGGACATTACGCTACGAGCAGTACTTC. The gene calls are TRBV7-2 and TRBJ2-7; 9 nucleotides line up with TRBD2. The V segment lost 7 bases and the J segment 3 bases; nucleotides outside the gene matches: 10. The CDR3 spans 15 residues. CDR1 and CDR2 from the germline V gene are SGHTA and FQGNSA.

V is TRBV7-8 and J is TRBJ1-6; 7 nucleotides match TRBD1. V lost 3 bases to trimming and J lost 11 bases; unmatched junction nucleotides: 7. The CDR3 contains 14 residues. Germline CDR1 and CDR2: SGHVS and FQNEAQ. The CDR3 loop reads CASSLTGLQTPLHF. The CDR3 DNA reads TGTGCCAGCAGCTTGACAGGGCTCCAAACACCCCTCCACTTT. The full variable domain, with the rest looked up from reference TRBV7-8 and TRBJ1-6, is GAGVSQSPRYKVAKRGQDVALRCDPISGHVSLFWYQQALGQGPEFLTYFQNEAQLDKSGLPSDRFFAERPEGSVSTLKIQRTQQEDSAVYLCASSLTGLQTPLHFGNGTRLTVT.

V usage is TRBV7-2 and J usage is TRBJ1-2, with D tentatively TRBD1 (5 bases). The germline V and J ends were trimmed by 4 bases and 3 bases, with 15 bases remaining between them. The CDR3 loop spans 15 amino acids. Germline-derived CDR1 and CDR2 are SGHTA and FQGNSA. The chain's CDR3 is CASSSADSFYYGYTF. Here the CDR3 DNA reads TGTGCCAGCAGCTCCGCAGACAGTTTCTACTATGGCTACACCTTC.

The rearrangement uses TRBV7-2 and TRBJ2-7; 8 nucleotides agree with TRBD2. The CDR3 spans 16 residues. J gave up 3 bases and V 5 bases, and 12 bases lay outside the gene matches. Germline CDR1 SGHTA, CDR2 FQGNSA. The DNA of the CDR3 is TGTGCCAGCAGCCCGGGGGGGAGCAGGGACTACTACGAGCAGTACTTC. The encoded protein is CASSPGGSRDYYEQYF.

The chain links TRBV2 to TRBJ2-2, with D perhaps matching TRBD1 (6 bases). V lost 6 bases to trimming and J lost 5 bases, with 13 bases between them. The germline V gene encodes CDR1 SNHLY and CDR2 FYNNEI. The CDR3 loop spans 14 amino acids. CDR3: CASRTGRGTGELFF. CDR3 coding DNA: TGTGCCAGCAGGACAGGCCGAGGGACCGGGGAGCTGTTTTTT.

On this clone itself: The junction departs from the called germline gene at one end, perhaps through a read error. In the same sample, other DNA sequences code for this CDR3. The chain recombines TRBV7-2 with TRBJ2-7; 8 nucleotides line up with TRBD2. Germline-derived CDR1 and CDR2 are SGHTA and FQGNSA. This CDR3 contains 14 residues. The CDR3 loop reads CASSPDGRAGEQYF. The CDR3 nucleotides read TGTGCCAGCAGCCCCGATGGCCGAGCGGGAGAGCAGTATTTC.

The chain recombines TRBV6-4 with TRBJ2-4, with D perhaps TRBD2 (5 bases). The V end was cut by 7 bases, the J end by 4 bases, with 23 bases between. The CDR3 sequence is 17 residues long. CDR1 MRHNA and CDR2 SNTAGT come from the germline V gene. The CDR3 region is CASTSSLAHATKNIQYF. CDR3 DNA sequence: TGTGCCAGCACATCCTCATTAGCGCACGCAACAAAAAACATTCAGTACTTC.

CDR3 amino acids: CASSLGLALMEQYF. The CDR3 bases are TGTGCCAGCAGTCTAGGACTAGCCCTTATGGAGCAGTACTTC. The chain joins TRBV28 to TRBJ2-7; 8 nucleotides align to TRBD2. Looked up from germline, CDR1 is MDHEN and CDR2 is SYDVKM. Germline trimming cut 5 bases from V and 7 bases from J; bases unmatched to any gene: 10. CDR3 size: 14 residues.

The rearrangement uses TRBV7-8 and TRBJ1-5, with D possibly TRBD1 on 6 matching bases. Germline values: CDR1 SGHVS, CDR2 FQNEAQ. This CDR3 is 17 amino acids long. V was shortened by 3 bases and J by 1 base, with 16 bases between the two germline ends. The CDR3: CASSFAVRGGSNQPQHF. CDR3 bases: TGTGCCAGCAGCTTCGCAGTCCGGGGGGGCAGCAATCAGCCCCAGCATTTT.

The CDR3 coding sequence is TGTGCCATCAGTGTACTGGCTAGCGGGAGCGACGAGCAGTACTTC. Translated: CAISVLASGSDEQYF. V is TRBV10-3 and J is TRBJ2-7, with 10 bases lining up with TRBD2. V lost 4 bases and J lost 5; bases outside the gene matches: 8. The CDR3 consists of 15 residues. Germline CDR1 ENHRY, CDR2 SYGVKD.

As to this clone: At the DNA level, this CDR3 is encoded by other sequences in the same sample as well. The chain couples TRBV7-2 to TRBJ2-7, with 9 bases matching TRBD1. CDR1 is SGHTA, CDR2 FQGNSA, per germline. V gave up 1 base and J gave up 2 bases; unmatched junction bases: 0. The CDR3 contains 14 residues. DNA for the CDR3: TGTGCCAGCAGCTTAGGACAGGGGGCCTACGAGCAGTACTTC. It is translated as CASSLGQGAYEQYF.

The CDR3 coding sequence is TGTGCCAGCAGCTCCCCACTAAAAAACATTCAGTACTTC. Translating gives CASSSPLKNIQYF. The chain uses TRBV7-2 and TRBJ2-4; D is uncertain. The CDR3 covers 13 residues. In germline, CDR1 is SGHTA, CDR2 FQGNSA. The ends were cut back, 4 bases at V and 4 bases at J, with 8 bases in the middle.

The chain uses TRBV20-1 and TRBJ1-2; TRBD1 aligns across 11 bases. CDR1 DFQATT and CDR2 SNEGSKA come from the germline V gene (reference sequence). The CDR3 covers 11 residues. CDR3 nucleotide sequence: TGCAGACCGGGACAGGGGGATGGCTACACCTTC. This gives the protein CRPGQGDGYTF.

The V and J genes are TRBV5-1 and TRBJ2-5; 13 bases fit TRBD2. Germline-derived CDR1 and CDR2 are SGHRS and YFSETQ. The V and J ends lost 3 bases and 1 base, in that order; junction bases with no gene match: 3. The CDR3 loop spans 16 amino acids. The CDR3 DNA reads TGCGCCAGCAGCTCAGGACTAGCGGGGGCCCAAGAGACCCAGTACTTC. Protein sequence: CASSSGLAGAQETQYF.

This rearrangement joins TRBV28 to TRBJ1-4; TRBD1 matches at 7 bases. The CDR3 is made up of 16 amino acids. Per the germline V gene, CDR1 is MDHEN and CDR2 is SYDVKM. The J segment lost 2 bases and the V segment lost 6 bases, leaving 9 bases of the junction unmatched. CDR3 loop: CASSLGQRVTNEKLFF. The CDR3 coding sequence is TGTGCCAGCAGCCTGGGACAGAGGGTGACTAATGAAAAACTGTTTTTT.

CDR3 residues: CASRRGGYTF. The CDR3 nucleotides read TGTGCCAGCAGGAGGGGGGGCTACACCTTC. This sequence joins TRBV2 and TRBJ1-2, with a possible D match to TRBD1 (6 bases). CDR1 SNHLY and CDR2 FYNNEI come from the germline V gene. The V end was cut by 6 bases, the J end by 8 bases, with 7 bases between. This CDR3 has 10 residues.

The rearrangement uses TRBV25-1 and TRBJ2-5; TRBD2 might be the D (5 bases). The CDR3 length is 14 residues. Trimming pared 6 bases from V and 6 bases from J, leaving 17 bases between. Per the germline V gene, CDR1 is MGHDK and CDR2 is SYGVNS. DNA of the CDR3: TGTGCCAGCAGGCTGGACGGGGAAGGGCAGACCCAGTACTTC. Translation gives CASRLDGEGQTQYF. Combining the CDR3 with reference TRBV25-1 and TRBJ2-5 gives the whole variable domain EADIYQTPRYLVIGTGKKITLECSQTMGHDKMYWYQQDPGMELHLIHYSYGVNSTEKGDLSSESTVSRIRTEHFPLTLESARPSHTSQYLCASRLDGEGQTQYFGPGTRLLVL.

This chain uses TRBV9 with TRBJ1-1; D gene ambiguous. Germline V gene data show CDR1 as SGDLS and CDR2 as YYNGEE. CDR3 length: 14 amino acids. V was trimmed by 0 bases and J by 1 base, leaving 7 bases between them. CDR3: CASSVVGSNTEAFF. The DNA of the CDR3 is TGTGCCAGCAGCGTAGTTGGCTCGAACACTGAAGCTTTCTTT.

V and J are TRBV5-4 and TRBJ2-5; TRBD2 is a possible D gene (6 bases). The end of the DNA is better explained by TRBJ2-7, so the J call may be wrong. This CDR3 is built from 14 residues. Looked up from germline, CDR1 is SGHNT and CDR2 is YYREEE (reference sequence). The DNA for the CDR3 is TGTGCCAGCAGCCCGGGCCGGGGGACCGGCGAGCAGTACTTC. Its protein product is CASSPGRGTGEQYF.